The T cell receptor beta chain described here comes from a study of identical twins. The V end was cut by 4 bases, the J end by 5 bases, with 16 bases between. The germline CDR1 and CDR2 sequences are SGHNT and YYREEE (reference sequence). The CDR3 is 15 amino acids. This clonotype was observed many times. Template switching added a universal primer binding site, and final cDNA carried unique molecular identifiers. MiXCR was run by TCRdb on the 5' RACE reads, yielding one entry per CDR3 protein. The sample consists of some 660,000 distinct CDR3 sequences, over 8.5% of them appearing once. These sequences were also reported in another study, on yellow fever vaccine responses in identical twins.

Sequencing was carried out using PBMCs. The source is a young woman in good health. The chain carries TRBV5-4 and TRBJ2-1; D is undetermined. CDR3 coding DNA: TGTGCCAGCAGCCCCCTTCAAGGGTTCCACAATGAGCAGTTCTTC. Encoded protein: CASSPLQGFHNEQFF.